What follows are 26 T cell receptor beta chains derived from one specimen sequenced in a study of shared clonotypes between healthy human individuals. Naivety among CD8 cells was defined by CD45RO negativity and positive CCR7 selection, thereby excluding terminally differentiated effector memory CD45RA+ cells. TCRdb's copy holds only in-frame clones and misses some; the assay was immunoSEQ multiplex PCR. The sample holds millions of clones, roughly 91% seen once. Sequenced material: naive CD8+ T cells from PBMCs. The receptors were gathered from a young man in good health. Some clones in this sample may be carry-over from other donors' samples.

V gene TRBV6-5 combines with J gene TRBJ2-3; TRBD2 is a possible D gene (5 bases). The CDR3 is made up of 15 amino acids. Germline-derived CDR1 and CDR2 are MNHEY and SVGAGI. V shed 2 bases and J shed 2 bases, with 11 bases lying between them. The CDR3 protein is CASSYRATITDTQYF. In nucleotides, the CDR3 is TGTGCCAGCAGTTACCGGGCGACTATCACAGATACGCAGTATTTT.

The rearrangement links TRBV10-1 to TRBJ2-5; TRBD1 is a possible D gene (8 bases). Trimming stripped 2 bases from V and 4 bases from J, with 20 bases between. The CDR3 is made up of 17 amino acids. Germline CDR1 and CDR2: WNHNN and SYGVQD (reference sequence). For the CDR3, the DNA is TGCGCCAGCAGTGAGCACAGGGGGGGATCTTCGAGAGAGACCCAGTACTTC. Translated, it gives CASSEHRGGSSRETQYF.

The rearrangement uses TRBV4-3 and TRBJ2-6; 8 bases match TRBD1. J was trimmed by 2 bases and V by 1 base; bases with no gene match: 4. Germline V CDR1 and CDR2: LGHNA, YSLEER. The CDR3 runs 17 residues. Written as DNA, the CDR3 is TGCGCCAGCAGCCAAGGGGACAGGTCACCTGGGGCCAACGTCCTGACTTTC. This encodes CASSQGDRSPGANVLTF.

In this sample, this clone turned up a few times. The V gene is TRBV29-1, the J gene TRBJ1-2, with unresolved D. Deletions cut 4 bases from V and 9 bases from J, with 9 bases between. The germline V gene encodes CDR1 SQVTM and CDR2 ANQGSEA. This CDR3 comprises 10 residues. DNA of the CDR3: TGCAGCGTTGTGTCGTCGAGCTACACCTTC. Translating it yields CSVVSSSYTF. The variable domain in full, with the rest retrieved from reference TRBV29-1 and TRBJ1-2, is SAVISQKPSRDICQRGTSLTIQCQVDSQVTMMFWYRQQPGQSLTLIATANQGSEATYESGFVIDKFPISRPNLTFSTLTVSNMSPEDSSIYLCSVVSSSYTFGSGTRLTVV.

The V call is TRBV7-8, the J call TRBJ2-7; weak D call: TRBD1 (6 bases). The CDR3 totals 12 residues. Germline V CDR1 and CDR2: SGHVS, FQNEAQ. V lost 5 bases to trimming and J lost 6 bases, with 11 bases between them. The CDR3 coding sequence is TGTGCCAGCAGCCCGACAGGAAGCGAGCAGTACTTC. Protein sequence: CASSPTGSEQYF.

In the case of this clone: Other DNA sequences of this sample code for an identical CDR3. This chain links TRBV7-3 with TRBJ1-1, with D perhaps TRBD1 (5 bases). Germline V gene lookup returns CDR1 SGHTA and CDR2 FQGTGA. This CDR3 comprises 14 residues. V was cut by 0 bases and J by 0 bases, with 5 bases left in between. As DNA, the CDR3 is TGTGCCAGCAGCTTAACAGGGGTGAACACTGAAGCTTTCTTT. This codes for CASSLTGVNTEAFF.

This clone was recorded only once. J is TRBJ2-7 and V is TRBV27; 12 bases agree with TRBD2. The CDR3 totals 16 residues. Trimming cost V 6 bases and J 6 bases; bases outside gene matches: 12. CDR1 is MNHEY, CDR2 SMNVEV, per germline (reference sequence). CDR3 coding DNA: TGTGCCAGCAGGCCACTAGCGGGAGGTCCCCCTGGCGAGCAGTACTTC. Protein product: CASRPLAGGPPGEQYF.

As concerns this clone: The sample contains more than one DNA sequence encoding this CDR3. This chain connects TRBV9 to TRBJ2-7; D might be TRBD2 (5 bases). V was clipped by 4 bases and J by 2 bases, with 10 bases between them. The germline CDR1 and CDR2 sequences are SGDLS and YYNGEE. The CDR3 has 13 residues. CDR3 nucleotide sequence: TGTGCCAGCAGCCGCGGAGGAGCCTACGAGCAGTACTTC. It encodes CASSRGGAYEQYF.

Details on this clone: Other DNA sequences within the sample encode an identical CDR3. The chain is built from TRBV27 and TRBJ2-7, with unresolved D. V shed 4 bases and J shed 0 bases, with 7 bases lying between them. This CDR3 spans 13 amino acids. The germline V gene encodes CDR1 MNHEY and CDR2 SMNVEV (reference sequence). The CDR3 nucleotides read TGTGCCAGCAGTTCAGGACCCTCCTACGAGCAGTACTTC. Translated: CASSSGPSYEQYF.

The chain employs TRBV9 and TRBJ2-4, with D possibly matching TRBD2 (6 bases). V was clipped by 3 bases and J by 8 bases, with 21 bases between them. Per the germline V gene, CDR1 is SGDLS and CDR2 is YYNGEE. The CDR3 has 16 amino acids. The CDR3 protein is CASSAEAGGPGDIQYF. The DNA for the CDR3 is TGTGCCAGCAGCGCGGAGGCCGGAGGGCCGGGGGACATTCAGTACTTC.

This chain connects TRBV28 to TRBJ1-2; D uncertain. CDR1 MDHEN and CDR2 SYDVKM come from the germline V gene. The CDR3 has 14 residues. The germline V and J ends were trimmed by 1 base and 5 bases, with 11 bases remaining between them. The CDR3 loop is CASSLYNSLYGYTF. The CDR3 DNA sequence: TGTGCCAGCAGTTTATATAACAGCCTTTATGGCTACACCTTC.

The chain carries TRBV6-6 and TRBJ2-5, with D perhaps assigned TRBD1 or TRBD2 (5 bases each). This CDR3 region has 16 residues. Trimming pared 7 bases from V and 1 base from J, leaving 19 bases between. Germline V gene lookup returns CDR1 MNHNY and CDR2 SVGAGI (reference sequence). CDR3 bases: TGTGCCAGCATGAGACGGGACCCGGGGCCCCAAGAGACCCAGTACTTC. Protein product: CASMRRDPGPQETQYF.

The chain has TRBV10-2 and TRBJ1-1; no firm D call. In germline, CDR1 is WSHSY, CDR2 SAAADI. The V end lost 2 bases, the J end lost 3 bases, and 10 bases lay between the germline ends. The CDR3 spans 14 residues. As DNA, the CDR3 is TGCGCCAGCAGTGAGCGGGTTCTGGACACTGAAGCTTTCTTT. Translation: CASSERVLDTEAFF.

This clone has just one count. The chain employs TRBV9 and TRBJ2-1; D not resolved. Trimming left V 4 bases short and J 8 bases short, with 10 bases between. Looked up from germline, CDR1 is SGDLS and CDR2 is YYNGEE. This CDR3 has 12 residues. This CDR3 is CASSIRDDEQFF. CDR3 DNA: TGTGCCAGCAGCATTCGAGACGATGAGCAGTTCTTC.

The chain has TRBV28 and TRBJ1-1, with D unresolved. CDR1 and CDR2 (germline): MDHEN, SYDVKM. The CDR3 totals 15 residues. Trimming removed 2 bases from V and 8 bases from J, with 18 bases in between. CDR3 in amino acids: CASSLGSAALNEAFF. In DNA, the CDR3 is TGTGCCAGCAGTTTAGGGTCAGCAGCCCTTAACGAAGCTTTCTTT.

On this clone itself: Within the sample, other DNA sequences also encode this same CDR3. The gene calls are TRBV15 and TRBJ2-5; no firm D call. Germline V gene sequence: CDR1 LNHNV, CDR2 YYDKDF (reference sequence). Trimming took off 0 bases at V and 2 bases at J, with 7 bases between the two ends. The length of the CDR3 is 14 residues. CDR3: CATSRDKEQETQYF. The CDR3 region has the DNA TGTGCCACCAGCAGAGATAAGGAGCAAGAGACCCAGTACTTC.

Note on this clone: The sample carries other DNA sequences with the same CDR3. The genes are TRBV28 and TRBJ2-7; TRBD2 agrees at 8 bases. This CDR3 is 14 amino acids long. Germline CDR1 reads MDHEN; CDR2 reads SYDVKM. Trimming took 2 bases from V and 3 from J; bases not matched to a gene: 3. The CDR3 is CASSLTGGNYEQYF. For the CDR3, the DNA is TGTGCCAGCAGTTTAACGGGGGGGAACTACGAGCAGTACTTC. The variable domain in full, with the rest retrieved from reference TRBV28 and TRBJ2-7, is DVKVTQSSRYLVKRTGEKVFLECVQDMDHENMFWYRQDPGLGLRLIYFSYDVKMKEKGDIPEGYSVSREKKERFSLILESASTNQTSMYLCASSLTGGNYEQYFGPGTRLTVT.

CDR3 in DNA: TGTGCCAGCAGCCATAACTCAGGGTCAGAAAATGAGCAGTTCTTC. Translation: CASSHNSGSENEQFF. The chain carries TRBV7-9 and TRBJ2-1, with a tentative D call TRBD1 (5 bases). Germline V gives CDR1 SEHNR, CDR2 FQNEAQ (reference sequence). Trimming removed 5 bases at V and 7 bases at J, with 18 bases between. This CDR3 comprises 15 residues.

Only one count was recorded for this clone. The chain uses TRBV2 and TRBJ1-1; no firm D call. The V and J ends lost 7 bases and 8 bases respectively, with 8 bases between them. The CDR3 loop spans 10 amino acids. The germline gives CDR1 SNHLY, CDR2 FYNNEI. The CDR3 is CASNGGEAFF. DNA of the CDR3: TGTGCCAGCAACGGCGGCGAAGCTTTCTTT.

This clone was detected a few times. The chain carries TRBV4-2 and TRBJ1-3; D gene ambiguous. Germline V gene sequence: CDR1 LGHNA, CDR2 YNFKEQ. This CDR3 comprises 15 residues. V lost 0 bases and J lost 2, with 8 bases in between. The CDR3 DNA sequence: TGTGCCAGCAGCCAAGAGAGGAGGGCTGGAAACACCATATATTTT. It specifies CASSQERRAGNTIYF.

The rearrangement links TRBV7-9 to TRBJ2-7, with D tentatively TRBD1 or TRBD2 (5 bases each). The V end lost 2 bases, the J end lost 2 bases, and 10 bases lay between the germline ends. The CDR3 is 14 residues long. CDR1 and CDR2 (germline): SEHNR, FQNEAQ (reference sequence). CDR3 nucleotide sequence: TGTGCCAGCAGCTTACCTGGGGGAACCTACGAGCAGTACTTC. Amino acids: CASSLPGGTYEQYF.

This chain joins TRBV4-2 and TRBJ1-5, with D possibly matching TRBD1 (5 bases). CDR3 length equals 15 residues. Between the trimmed V and J ends, which lost 0 bases and 3 bases, there was a span of 9 bases. Germline V gene lookup returns CDR1 LGHNA and CDR2 YNFKEQ. The CDR3 spells CASSQDRGVNQPQHF. The CDR3 region has the DNA TGTGCCAGCAGCCAAGATCGGGGGGTCAATCAGCCCCAGCATTTT.

The gene calls are TRBV6-5 and TRBJ2-1, with 8 bases matching TRBD2. The CDR3 runs to 16 residues. Looked up from germline, CDR1 is MNHEY and CDR2 is SVGAGI. The ends lost 4 bases at V and 2 bases at J; junction bases unmatched: 7. The CDR3 loop is CASSSPGLVTYNEQFF. DNA for the CDR3: TGTGCCAGCAGTTCCCCGGGACTAGTGACCTACAATGAGCAGTTCTTC.

The gene calls are TRBV10-2 and TRBJ2-7; 9 nucleotides agree with TRBD1. V shed 11 bases and J 2 bases; nucleotides not matched to a gene: 4. CDR3 length: 12 residues. The germline CDR1 and CDR2 sequences are WSHSY and SAAADI. The CDR3 protein is CAAGTGTYEQYF. CDR3 coding DNA: TGCGCCGCCGGGACAGGGACCTACGAGCAGTACTTC.

The V call is TRBV7-9, the J call TRBJ2-7; D is undetermined. Per germline, CDR1 SEHNR and CDR2 FQNEAQ (reference sequence). The CDR3 consists of 13 residues. V was trimmed by 0 bases and J by 9 bases, leaving 12 bases between them. CDR3 sequence reads: CASSLAGSNGQYF. The CDR3 nucleotides read TGTGCCAGCAGCTTAGCGGGGTCAAACGGGCAGTACTTC.

This clone came up once. This chain connects TRBV6-4 to TRBJ1-1, with D tentatively TRBD1 (5 bases). The CDR3 consists of 13 residues. V gave up 6 bases and J gave up 1 base, with 9 bases separating them. Germline-derived CDR1 and CDR2 are MRHNA and SNTAGT. This CDR3 reads CASRMDKNTEAFF. DNA for the CDR3: TGTGCCAGCAGGATGGACAAGAACACTGAAGCTTTCTTT.